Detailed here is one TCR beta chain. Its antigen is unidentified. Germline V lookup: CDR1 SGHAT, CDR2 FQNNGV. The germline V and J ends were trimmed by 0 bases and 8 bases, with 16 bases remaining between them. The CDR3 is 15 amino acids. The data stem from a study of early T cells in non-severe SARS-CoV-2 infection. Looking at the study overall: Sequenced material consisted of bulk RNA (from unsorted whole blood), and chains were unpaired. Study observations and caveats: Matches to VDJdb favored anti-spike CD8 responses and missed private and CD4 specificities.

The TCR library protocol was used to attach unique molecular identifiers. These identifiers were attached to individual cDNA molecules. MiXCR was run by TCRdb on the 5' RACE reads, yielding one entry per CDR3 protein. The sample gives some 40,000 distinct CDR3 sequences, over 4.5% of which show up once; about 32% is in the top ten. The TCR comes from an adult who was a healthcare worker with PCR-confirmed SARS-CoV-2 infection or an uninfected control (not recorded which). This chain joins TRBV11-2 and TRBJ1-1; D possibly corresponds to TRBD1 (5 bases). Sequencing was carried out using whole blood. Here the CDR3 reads CASSLDGTARTEAFF. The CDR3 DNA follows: TGTGCCAGCAGCTTAGATGGGACGGCCAGGACCGAAGCTTTCTTT.